Each of the 12 T cell receptor beta chains below was sequenced from the same sample in a study of cytomegalovirus exposure and HLA in healthy donors. Primers for the PCR totalled 60 Vbeta and 13 Jbeta. Data came from immunoSEQ multiplex PCR; TCRdb stores just in-frame clones and leaves some out. The sample consists of over 200,000 clones, roughly four fifths of them appearing once. Sequenced material: PBMCs. The source of these receptors is a woman in her 40s in good health and CMV-seronegative.

The V and J genes are TRBV9 and TRBJ1-1, with D unclear. The germline V gene has CDR1 SGDLS and CDR2 YYNGEE. V was pared by 3 bases and J by 0 bases, with 15 bases between. The CDR3 runs 16 residues. This chain's CDR3 is CASSASPKLMNTEAFF. The DNA for the CDR3 is TGTGCCAGCAGCGCAAGCCCCAAATTGATGAACACTGAAGCTTTCTTT.

The CDR3 DNA reads TGTGCCAGCAGTACCCGGGACAGGGGGGTCCACGAGCAGTACTTC. The encoded protein is CASSTRDRGVHEQYF. The gene calls are TRBV27 and TRBJ2-7; 11 nucleotides align to TRBD1. The CDR3 consists of 15 residues. Looked up from germline, CDR1 is MNHEY and CDR2 is SMNVEV (reference sequence). V lost 5 bases to trimming and J lost 5 bases; unmatched junction nucleotides: 8.

The chain recombines TRBV10-3 with TRBJ1-2; a possible D gene is TRBD1 (5 bases). The CDR3 spans 15 residues. Per the germline V gene, CDR1 is ENHRY and CDR2 is SYGVKD. V was trimmed by 5 bases and J by 4 bases, leaving 17 bases between them. This CDR3 is CAISTTSQDLYGYTF. DNA of the CDR3: TGTGCCATCAGTACCACTTCACAGGACCTCTATGGCTACACCTTC.

To note about this clone: Other DNA sequences in this sample translate to the same CDR3. The chain has TRBV7-6 and TRBJ1-1; weak D call: TRBD1 (5 bases). From germline, CDR1 is SGHVS and CDR2 FNYEAQ. Between the trimmed V and J ends, which lost 1 base and 4 bases, there was a span of 13 bases. The CDR3 totals 15 residues. CDR3 bases: TGTGCCAGCAGCTTAGAGCTGGGGGGATCCACTGAAGCTTTCTTT. Protein sequence: CASSLELGGSTEAFF.

J is TRBJ1-2 and V is TRBV27, with TRBD1 identical over 7 bases. This CDR3 is built from 13 residues. Germline V gives CDR1 MNHEY, CDR2 SMNVEV (reference sequence). V trimming: 6 bases; J trimming: 4 bases; junction bases outside the gene matches: 5. CDR3 amino acids: CASSRGQPYGYTF. DNA for the CDR3: TGTGCCAGCAGCAGGGGACAGCCCTATGGCTACACCTTC.

The rearrangement links TRBV30 to TRBJ2-7; D unclear. Per germline, CDR1 GTSNPN and CDR2 SVGIG (reference sequence). The length of the CDR3 is 13 residues. Trimming took 7 bases from V and 2 from J, leaving 15 bases between them. The CDR3 coding sequence is TGTGCCTATTCCGGAGTTACCGCCTACGAGCAGTACTTC. It yields the protein CAYSGVTAYEQYF.

V is TRBV13 and J is TRBJ2-7; 8 bases match TRBD1. This CDR3 is built from 14 residues. CDR1 is PRHDT and CDR2 is FYEKMQ in the germline V gene (reference sequence). The junction had 5 bases not matched to a gene; V was cut back by 5 bases and J by 2 bases. CDR3 sequence reads: CASSKDRDPYEQYF. CDR3 DNA: TGTGCCAGCAGCAAGGACAGGGACCCCTACGAGCAGTACTTC.

The chain joins TRBV9 to TRBJ1-1, with D perhaps TRBD1 (5 bases). The CDR3 length is 13 residues. Trimming removed 7 bases from V and 1 base from J, with 11 bases in between. CDR1 is SGDLS, CDR2 YYNGEE, per germline. As DNA, the CDR3 is TGTGCCAGCGGGGGGGTTTCGAACACTGAAGCTTTCTTT. Its protein product is CASGGVSNTEAFF.

The chain has TRBV18 and TRBJ1-2, with D tentatively TRBD1 (5 bases). V shed 1 base and J shed 2 bases, with 8 bases lying between them. The germline gives CDR1 KGHSH, CDR2 LQKENI. The CDR3 loop spans 14 amino acids. CDR3 sequence reads: CASSPQGKNYGYTF. CDR3 in DNA: TGTGCCAGCTCACCACAGGGGAAGAACTATGGCTACACCTTC. Based on the CDR3 plus reference TRBV18 and TRBJ1-2, the full variable domain is NAGVMQNPRHLVRRRGQEARLRCSPMKGHSHVYWYRQLPEEGLKFMVYLQKENIIDESGMPKERFSAEFPKEGPSILRIQQVVRGDSAAYFCASSPQGKNYGYTFGSGTRLTVV.

This sequence joins TRBV19 and TRBJ2-1, with TRBD2 matching 13 bases. J was trimmed by 10 bases and V by 5 bases; bases with no gene match: 8. This CDR3 has 15 residues. Germline CDR1 is LNHDA and CDR2 is SQIVND (reference sequence). The CDR3 sequence is CASSAGTSGALEQFF. The CDR3 nucleotides read TGTGCCAGTAGTGCCGGGACTAGCGGGGCACTAGAGCAGTTCTTC.

This rearrangement joins TRBV15 to TRBJ2-1, with 13 bases lining up with TRBD2. This CDR3 comprises 16 residues. Unmatched junction bases numbered 8, after V lost 0 bases and J lost 12 bases. Germline-derived CDR1 and CDR2 are LNHNV and YYDKDF (reference sequence). CDR3 DNA sequence: TGTGCCACCAGCAGAGATTTAAGACTAGCGGGGGGACCGCAGTTCTTC. This encodes CATSRDLRLAGGPQFF.

The V and J genes are TRBV7-8 and TRBJ2-7; 8 nucleotides agree with TRBD1. J lost 5 bases, V lost 5 bases, and 17 bases had no gene match. The CDR3 covers 17 residues. The germline V gene has CDR1 SGHVS and CDR2 FQNEAQ. CDR3: CASSPRPPRTGIHEQYF. DNA of the CDR3: TGTGCCAGCAGCCCCCGACCACCGAGGACAGGGATCCACGAGCAGTACTTC.